This T cell receptor (beta chain) is from a study of metastatic and nonmetastatic thyroid tumors (dated by TCRdb to about 2020). Notes on the research overall: Repertoires from peripheral blood and from tumor or nodule tissue samples of malignant and benign thyroid patients were compared. Beyond this particular receptor, the publication reports: In both blood and tumor samples, malignant tumors were reported to have significantly higher TCR beta diversity than benign nodules.

No patient had received any treatment before thyroid surgery. Patient clinical samples collected from about 2012 to 2018 were retrospectively analysed using T-cell receptor beta sequencing. The library was generated by PCR. The sequencer listed for this sample is Illumina HiSeq 4000. The TCR beta-chain CDR3 region of each patient was profiled by high-throughput sequencing. On the authors' methods: CDR3 differences across clinicopathological groups were used to build a classifier for discriminating distant-metastatic papillary thyroid cancer patients. The Shannon index was used to measure repertoire diversity, and the Morisita-Horn index was used to measure how similar tumor and blood repertoires were. TCRdb trimmed the raw reads at Q25, called clones with MiXCR and kept productive beta chains. TCRdb assigned the V and J calls; the authors' analysis was not used. The sample profile shows 25,000 to 35,000 clones; approximately 11% of them were found once. The ten largest clones add up to roughly 15% of the sample.

This clone was counted ten times or more. The specificity of this receptor is unknown. Base qualities are not provided; no much larger clone lies one nucleotide away. V loses 3 bases of germline sequence and J loses 2 bases, and the interval between the two ends is 7 bases. CDR1 is given as MDHEN and CDR2 as SYDVKM, both from the germline V gene. The CDR3 contains 13 residues, cysteine and phenylalanine counted. Here the CDR3 DNA is all that survives: 39 bases in frame from base 1. The chain employs TRBV28 and TRBJ1-2, with the D gene not clear enough to name. This clonotype was obtained from a female donor with papillary thyroid cancer or a benign thyroid nodule (not recorded which). Some clones in this sample may be carry-over from other donors' samples. Material for sequencing was blood. Here is the DNA: TGTGCCAGCAGTTTCGCGTGGAACTATGGCTACACCTTC. It encodes CASSFAWNYGYTF.